This T cell receptor beta chain is from a study of neurological immune-mediated disorders. Trimming stripped 6 bases from V and 4 bases from J, with 18 bases between. There are 16 residues in the CDR3. This clonotype was seen many times. Its target is not known. Study conclusions and caveats: Expanded clones shared no CDR3 amino acid sequences across subjects, suggesting private repertoires in all groups. The most TCR clonal expansion was seen in HTLV-1-associated myelopathy, whereas the least was seen in multiple sclerosis, below the level in healthy controls.

The cDNA was synthesized by means of template-switch 5'RACE, which was carried out with 10-nucleotide random UMIs. One entry per CDR3 protein, called by TCRdb with MiXCR from the 5' RACE reads. The sample has roughly 98,000 distinct CDR3 sequences, 13% seen once. Time point indicated: longitudinal time-point 2. Unsorted libraries came from 2 million PBMCs stored at -80 °C. This chain joins TRBV12-3 or TRBV12-4 and TRBJ2-2; a weak D match, TRBD1 (6 bases). The sequencing sample was made of PBMCs. The receptor's source is a female donor with HTLV-1-associated myelopathy (HAM/TSP). This chain's CDR3 is CASSAPGQGITGELFF. Here the CDR3 DNA reads TGTGCCAGCAGCGCTCCGGGGCAGGGGATCACCGGGGAGCTGTTTTTT.